The 27 T cell receptor beta chains below were found in one sample sequenced in a study of blood T cells in healthy people across ages. Then a second PCR, running about 6 to 12 cycles, was carried out with a sample-barcoded 5' primer and a J-beta primer mix. TCRdb reprocessed the 5' RACE reads with MiXCR, giving one entry per CDR3 protein. The table includes about 800,000 distinct CDR3 sequences, 55% to 75% detected once. The source material was blood. These receptors all come from a man between 25 and 39 years old in good health.

This clonotype was picked up many times. The junction does not match germline at one end; this may be a read error. The chain has TRBV5-1 and TRBJ2-5, with D possibly matching TRBD2 (5 bases). The CDR3 totals 14 residues. CDR1 and CDR2 from the germline V gene are SGHRS and YFSETQ. This CDR3 reads CASSLGGPQETQYF. CDR3 nucleotides: TGTGCCAGCAGTTTAGGAGGACCCCAAGAGACCCAGTACTTC.

Concerning this clonotype itself: This may be a read error, as it is one base from a much larger clone. The rearrangement uses TRBV7-2 and TRBJ2-1; 10 bases are a match to TRBD1. Germline V gives CDR1 SGHTA, CDR2 FQGNSA. J lost 4 bases, V lost 3 bases, and 3 bases had no gene match. The CDR3 is 15 amino acids. The CDR3 nucleotides are TGTGCCAGCAGCTTTGGGGGACAGGGGTACAATGAGCAGTTCTTC. It codes for CASSFGGQGYNEQFF.

The chain is built from TRBV12-3 or TRBV12-4 and TRBJ1-2; D is perhaps TRBD1 (6 bases). Trimming removed 7 bases from V and 8 bases from J, with 17 bases in between. This CDR3 region has 13 residues. The CDR3 bases are TGTGCCAGCAAAACCAACAGGGTGGAAGGCTACACCTTC. Its translation: CASKTNRVEGYTF.

J is TRBJ1-4 and V is TRBV25-1; 10 bases fit TRBD1. The CDR3 is 15 residues long. CDR1 is MGHDK, CDR2 SYGVNS, per germline. Germline trimming cut 5 bases from V and 8 bases from J; bases unmatched to any gene: 8. The CDR3 DNA follows: TGTGCCAGCAGTAAATGGGACAGGGGAGAAGAAAAACTGTTTTTT. Translating gives CASSKWDRGEEKLFF.

The chain employs TRBV6-1 and TRBJ1-3; 8 nucleotides align to TRBD1. The CDR3 contains 15 residues. CDR1 is MNHNS, CDR2 SASEGT, per germline. Losses at the gene ends were 4 bases for V and 4 bases for J; bases not matched to a gene: 6. The CDR3 here is CASSALTGVGNTIYF. In DNA, the CDR3 is TGTGCCAGCAGTGCCCTGACAGGGGTGGGAAACACCATATATTTT.

The gene calls are TRBV29-1 and TRBJ2-1; 7 nucleotides align to TRBD1. Trimming cost V 3 bases and J 8 bases; bases outside gene matches: 4. Germline CDR1 SQVTM, CDR2 ANQGSEA. The CDR3 covers 12 residues. The CDR3 spells CSVEGTEYEQFF. DNA of the CDR3: TGCAGCGTTGAGGGGACAGAATATGAGCAGTTCTTC.

This CDR3 reads CATSARTSSYNEQFF. DNA of the CDR3: TGTGCCACCAGCGCCCGGACTAGCTCCTACAATGAGCAGTTCTTC. This rearrangement joins TRBV15 to TRBJ2-1; TRBD2 matches at 7 bases. The ends lost 5 bases at V and 0 bases at J; junction bases unmatched: 4. The CDR3 has 15 residues. Germline CDR1 and CDR2: LNHNV and YYDKDF (reference sequence).

The chain employs TRBV14 and TRBJ2-5, with 9 bases identical to TRBD1. Trimming at V came to 1 base and at J to 3 bases, leaving 6 bases not matched to a gene. The CDR3 runs 16 residues. Germline CDR1 is SGHDN and CDR2 is FVKESK. The CDR3 spells CASSQARTGVEETQYF. CDR3 coding DNA: TGTGCCAGCAGCCAAGCCAGGACAGGGGTAGAAGAGACCCAGTACTTC.

This clonotype has just a few counts. This chain connects TRBV7-2 to TRBJ2-1; no clear D gene. The CDR3 runs to 16 residues. With 0 bases removed from V and 7 bases from J, the gap between germline ends came to 16 bases. Looked up from germline, CDR1 is SGHTA and CDR2 is FQGNSA. This CDR3 is CASSLALWFARNEQFF. The CDR3 DNA reads TGTGCCAGCAGCTTAGCGCTTTGGTTCGCGCGAAATGAGCAGTTCTTC.

The chain employs TRBV5-6 and TRBJ1-6, with D uncertain. V lost 0 bases and J lost 6, with 7 bases in between. This CDR3 spans 14 amino acids. From germline, CDR1 is SGHDT and CDR2 YYEEEE. Written as DNA, the CDR3 is TGTGCCAGCAGCTTGGCCCAGGCTAATTCACCCCTCCACTTT. As protein: CASSLAQANSPLHF.

V and J are TRBV6-6 and TRBJ1-5; D call uncertain. CDR3 length: 15 amino acids. Per the germline V gene, CDR1 is MNHNY and CDR2 is SVGAGI (reference sequence). V lost 2 bases and J lost 2, with 10 bases in between. The CDR3 here is CASSYPMGGNQPQHF. In DNA, the CDR3 is TGTGCCAGCAGTTACCCCATGGGAGGCAATCAGCCCCAGCATTTT.

This clonotype was counted a few times. The CDR3 here is CASSLGRGLYEQYF. CDR3 coding DNA: TGTGCCAGCAGCTTAGGGCGGGGACTCTACGAGCAGTACTTC. This chain uses TRBV13 with TRBJ2-7; tentatively, D is TRBD2 (6 bases). V dropped 0 bases and J dropped 3 bases, with 9 bases sitting between them. CDR1 PRHDT and CDR2 FYEKMQ come from the germline V gene (reference sequence). The CDR3 runs 14 residues. Filled out from reference TRBV13 and TRBJ2-7, the complete variable domain reads AAGVIQSPRHLIKEKRETATLKCYPIPRHDTVYWYQQGPGQDPQFLISFYEKMQSDKGSIPDRFSAQQFSDYHSELNMSSLELGDSALYFCASSLGRGLYEQYFGPGTRLTVT.

This chain joins TRBV5-1 and TRBJ2-4, with D perhaps TRBD1 (6 bases). Trimming shortened V by 0 bases and J by 7 bases, and 20 bases separated the two germline ends. Germline CDR1 and CDR2: SGHRS and YFSETQ. The CDR3 spans 17 residues. The CDR3 coding sequence is TGCGCCAGCAGCTTGGATGGACAAGGGGGAAGTTTTAACATTCAGTACTTC. Translation: CASSLDGQGGSFNIQYF.

V usage is TRBV30 and J usage is TRBJ1-4, with 9 bases that match TRBD1. Germline CDR1 is GTSNPN and CDR2 is SVGIG (reference sequence). The CDR3 has 13 residues. V lost 3 bases and J lost 7; bases outside the gene matches: 3. The CDR3 protein is CAWRGQGTEKLFF. CDR3 sequence (DNA): TGTGCCTGGAGGGGACAGGGAACTGAAAAACTGTTTTTT.

The J gene is TRBJ1-1, the V gene TRBV12-3 or TRBV12-4, with a possible D match to TRBD1 (5 bases). CDR3 length: 13 amino acids. Trimming pared 5 bases from V and 6 bases from J, leaving 13 bases between. CDR3 region: CASSPGQVSEAFF. In DNA, the CDR3 is TGTGCCAGCAGTCCCGGACAAGTGTCTGAAGCTTTCTTT.

This clonotype was detected many times. The rearrangement links TRBV7-9 to TRBJ2-5; TRBD2 is a possible D gene (5 bases). CDR1 and CDR2 from the germline V gene are SEHNR and FQNEAQ (reference sequence). V was shortened by 6 bases and J by 5 bases, with 10 bases between the two germline ends. The CDR3 is 12 residues long. The DNA for the CDR3 is TGTGCCAGCAGTTTTGGGGAGGAGACCCAGTACTTC. Protein product: CASSFGEETQYF.

J is TRBJ2-4 and V is TRBV6-6, with 7 bases that match TRBD2. The J call may be wrong; the DNA end is better matched by TRBJ2-7. This CDR3 has 15 amino acids. CDR1 MNHNY and CDR2 SVGAGI come from the germline V gene (reference sequence). For the CDR3, the DNA is TGTGCCAGCAGTTACTCGGGCGGGAGCTGGTACGAGCAGTACTTC. Its protein product is CASSYSGGSWYEQYF.

The chain couples TRBV29-1 to TRBJ2-7; 8 bases match TRBD2. The V segment lost 6 bases and the J segment 4 bases; nucleotides outside the gene matches: 11. CDR3 length: 14 residues. Germline assignment: CDR1 SQVTM and CDR2 ANQGSEA. CDR3 region: CSVAWSGSQYEQYF. The CDR3 region has the DNA TGCAGCGTCGCTTGGAGCGGGAGTCAATACGAGCAGTACTTC.

The rearrangement uses TRBV7-9 and TRBJ1-2; D gene ambiguous. Germline V gene sequence: CDR1 SEHNR, CDR2 FQNEAQ (reference sequence). Trimming left V 4 bases short and J 9 bases short, with 9 bases between. The CDR3 contains 11 residues. The CDR3 region is CASSYTESYTF. The CDR3 bases are TGTGCCAGCAGCTATACAGAGAGCTACACCTTC. The entire variable domain, with the rest obtained from reference TRBV7-9 and TRBJ1-2, is as follows: DTGVSQNPRHKITKRGQNVTFRCDPISEHNRLYWYRQTLGQGPEFLTYFQNEAQLEKSRLLSDRFSAERPKGSFSTLEIQRTEQGDSAMYLCASSYTESYTFGSGTRLTVV.

The rearrangement joins TRBV20-1 to TRBJ2-3; the D gene is possibly TRBD2 (6 bases). From germline, CDR1 is DFQATT and CDR2 SNEGSKA (reference sequence). V lost 1 base to trimming and J lost 0 bases, with 8 bases between them. CDR3 length equals 14 residues. As DNA, the CDR3 is TGCAGTGCTAGAGTTGGGACTAGCACAGATACGCAGTATTTT. Protein: CSARVGTSTDTQYF.

The rearrangement uses TRBV15 and TRBJ2-4; TRBD1 agrees at 9 bases. The CDR3 contains 18 residues. Germline V CDR1 and CDR2: LNHNV, YYDKDF (reference sequence). Trimming removed 4 bases from V and 0 bases from J; junction bases left unmatched: 10. The CDR3 nucleotides read TGTGCCACCAGCACCTCCGGGACAGGGCCTGTAGCCAAAAACATTCAGTACTTC. Protein: CATSTSGTGPVAKNIQYF.

This clonotype was recorded only once. This chain uses TRBV7-2 with TRBJ2-5; 12 bases line up with TRBD2. Trimming cost V 3 bases and J 0 bases; bases outside gene matches: 11. Germline V CDR1 and CDR2: SGHTA, FQGNSA. This CDR3 has 19 amino acids. This chain's CDR3 is CASSFDLAGGTWYQETQYF. In nucleotides, the CDR3 is TGTGCCAGCAGCTTTGACCTAGCGGGGGGGACTTGGTACCAAGAGACCCAGTACTTC.

The CDR3, as DNA: TGCAGTGCTAGAGATCAAAGACAGGGCGCCGAGCAGTACTTC. Translated, it gives CSARDQRQGAEQYF. This chain joins TRBV20-1 and TRBJ2-5; 7 bases fit TRBD1. With the DNA end fitting TRBJ2-7 better, the J assignment may be wrong. Per the germline V gene, CDR1 is DFQATT and CDR2 is SNEGSKA (reference sequence). This CDR3 has 14 residues.

This chain uses TRBV9 with TRBJ2-1; 7 positions match TRBD2. Trimming took 4 bases from V and 6 from J; bases not matched to a gene: 7. This CDR3 is 14 amino acids long. Germline V gene data show CDR1 as SGDLS and CDR2 as YYNGEE. CDR3 amino acids: CASSPLAESNEQFF. The DNA of the CDR3 is TGTGCCAGCAGCCCGCTAGCGGAAAGCAATGAGCAGTTCTTC.

The rearrangement links TRBV25-1 to TRBJ2-6; D possibly corresponds to TRBD1 (5 bases). The germline V gene encodes CDR1 MGHDK and CDR2 SYGVNS. The V end was cut by 1 base, the J end by 0 bases, with 13 bases between. This CDR3 is built from 18 residues. CDR3 loop: CASSESPAGNSGANVLTF. The DNA of the CDR3 is TGTGCCAGCAGTGAATCTCCGGCAGGGAACTCTGGGGCCAACGTCCTGACTTTC.

The chain uses TRBV12-5 and TRBJ2-1, with D tentatively TRBD1 or TRBD2 (5 bases each). The J call may be in error: the DNA end matches TRBJ2-7 better. CDR1 is LGHNT and CDR2 is FRNRAP in the germline V gene. The CDR3 sequence is 18 residues long. The CDR3 sequence is CASGLVPIGSGRECEQYF. CDR3 bases: TGTGCTAGTGGTTTGGTTCCCATAGGTTCAGGCAGGGAGTGTGAGCAGTACTTC.

CDR3 loop: CASSPPKLVTQYF. The CDR3 DNA reads TGTGCCAGCTCACCACCGAAACTAGTGACCCAGTACTTC. This chain connects TRBV18 to TRBJ2-5, with D possibly TRBD2 on 5 matching bases. Germline-derived CDR1 and CDR2 are KGHSH and LQKENI. The CDR3 consists of 13 residues. V dropped 0 bases and J dropped 7 bases, with 9 bases sitting between them.